The 8 T cell receptor beta chains given below trace back to one sample, sequenced in a study of cytomegalovirus exposure and HLA in healthy donors. With 60 Vbeta and 13 Jbeta primers, the PCR was carried out. The repertoire was sequenced with immunoSEQ multiplex PCR; TCRdb's copy has only in-frame clones and lacks some. This table holds 95,000 to 150,000 clones, over 75% found once. Sequenced input: PBMCs. Every receptor here comes from a man under 40 in good health and CMV-seronegative.

Concerning this clone itself: Other DNA sequences within the sample encode an identical CDR3. This chain connects TRBV5-4 to TRBJ1-2; weak D call: TRBD1 (5 bases). The germline V and J ends were trimmed by 0 bases and 3 bases, with 6 bases remaining between them. The CDR3 extends over 13 amino acids. Germline V lookup: CDR1 SGHNT, CDR2 YYREEE (reference sequence). CDR3 loop: CASSLGGDYGYTF. CDR3 nucleotide sequence: TGTGCCAGCAGCTTGGGGGGGGACTATGGCTACACCTTC.

The V gene is TRBV28, the J gene TRBJ2-3, with 8 nucleotides matching TRBD2. The length of the CDR3 is 17 residues. CDR1 is MDHEN, CDR2 SYDVKM, per germline. After removal of 6 bases from V and 0 bases from J, the junction contained 11 bases not matched to a gene. The chain's CDR3 is CASSTPQRGSSTDTQYF. The CDR3 DNA reads TGTGCCAGCAGCACTCCCCAGCGGGGGAGCAGCACAGATACGCAGTATTTT.

V and J are TRBV6-6 and TRBJ1-2, with no clear D. This CDR3 region has 14 residues. V lost 0 bases and J lost 5, with 10 bases in between. Germline V lookup: CDR1 MNHNY, CDR2 SVGAGI (reference sequence). The CDR3 DNA reads TGTGCCAGCAGTTACTCGGTGGCAGATTATGGCTACACCTTC. It yields the protein CASSYSVADYGYTF.

Only a few counts were recorded for this clone. The chain carries TRBV9 and TRBJ2-3; D is perhaps TRBD2 (6 bases). Trimming shortened V by 2 bases and J by 2 bases, and 12 bases separated the two germline ends. Germline V gene sequence: CDR1 SGDLS, CDR2 YYNGEE. The CDR3 has 15 amino acids. The CDR3 loop is CASSVMGLATDTQYF. The CDR3 DNA is TGTGCCAGCAGCGTGATGGGACTCGCCACAGATACGCAGTATTTT. Based on the CDR3 plus reference TRBV9 and TRBJ2-3, the full variable domain is DSGVTQTPKHLITATGQRVTLRCSPRSGDLSVYWYQQSLDQGLQFLIQYYNGEERAKGNILERFSAQQFPDLHSELNLSSLELGDSALYFCASSVMGLATDTQYFGPGTRLTVL.

The chain recombines TRBV6-6 with TRBJ1-1; no definite D call. V was shortened by 0 bases and J by 1 base, with 6 bases between the two germline ends. Germline assignment: CDR1 MNHNY and CDR2 SVGAGI (reference sequence). This CDR3 comprises 14 residues. The CDR3 sequence is CASSYSGRNTEAFF. The DNA for the CDR3 is TGTGCCAGCAGTTACTCTGGCAGGAACACTGAAGCTTTCTTT.

This sequence joins TRBV5-6 and TRBJ2-7; 8 nucleotides align to TRBD2. The germline V gene encodes CDR1 SGHDT and CDR2 YYEEEE. Trimming took 0 bases from V and 1 from J; bases not matched to a gene: 3. The CDR3 loop spans 15 amino acids. The CDR3 coding sequence is TGTGCCAGCAGCTTGGCTAGCGGGCGTTCCTACGAGCAGTACTTC. Amino acid sequence: CASSLASGRSYEQYF.

V gene TRBV18 combines with J gene TRBJ1-2, with a possible D match to TRBD1 (5 bases). Trimming took off 6 bases at V and 8 bases at J, with 16 bases between the two ends. The CDR3 runs to 13 residues. Per germline, CDR1 KGHSH and CDR2 LQKENI. CDR3 in amino acids: CASSPVGGRGYTF. The DNA for the CDR3 is TGTGCCAGCTCCCCCGTGGGGGGAAGAGGCTACACCTTC.

The rearrangement uses TRBV7-9 and TRBJ2-7, with 12 bases lining up with TRBD1. The CDR3 contains 16 residues. J gave up 9 bases and V 4 bases, and 13 bases lay outside the gene matches. Germline lookup yields CDR1 SEHNR and CDR2 FQNEAQ (reference sequence). CDR3 sequence reads: CASSSSGGTGGELQYF. In DNA, the CDR3 is TGTGCCAGCAGCTCCTCTGGAGGGACAGGGGGCGAGCTGCAGTACTTC.